A single TCR beta chain is shown here with its context. The sample is drawn from a study of T cells expressing NK-cell markers. TCRdb re-called the 5' RACE reads, yielding one record per CDR3 amino acid sequence without DNA. This sample's table has roughly 390,000 distinct CDR3 sequences. Germline-derived CDR1 and CDR2 are DFQATT and SNEGSKA (reference sequence). The CDR3 runs 13 residues. The chain carries TRBV20-1 and TRBJ2-1; TCRdb lists TRBD1, though no DNA is available to test this call. Sequencing was performed on blood T cells: a sorted CD56 or NKG2C T cell subset, CD4+ or CD8+ T cells, or bulk PBMC T cells (not recorded which). This clonotype originated in a man aged 18-70 years in good health. CDR3 residues: CSARESAGARQFF.